This T cell receptor (beta chain) is from a study of metastatic and nonmetastatic thyroid tumors. Looking at the study overall: The comparison covered peripheral blood and tumor or nodule tissue in malignant and benign thyroid patients.

The CDR3 loop spans 12 amino acids. The germline gives CDR1 DFQATT, CDR2 SNEGSKA (reference sequence). V was pared by 0 bases and J by 6 bases, with 9 bases between. A note on this clone: What it binds is not known.

Findings and caveats of the study: When malignant thyroid tumors were compared with benign nodules, TCR beta diversity was reportedly significantly higher in the malignant tumors. This held in both blood and tumor samples.

Per the original data handling: The study built a papillary thyroid cancer distant-metastasis classifier from CDR3 differences across clinicopathological groups. TCRdb reanalyzed the PCR reads via MiXCR. The V and J calls and clone size come from TCRdb's table, not from the authors' own analysis. The sample includes about 21,000 clones, around 28% of them seen just once. Not a single patient had been given any form of treatment at any point before undergoing thyroid surgery. The specimen sequenced was blood. The receptor was isolated from a female donor with papillary thyroid cancer or a benign thyroid nodule (not recorded which). Some clones in this sample may be carry-over from other donors' samples. The chain links TRBV20-1 to TRBJ2-7; the D is unclear. In DNA form, the CDR3 reads TGCAGTGCTAGAGAGGCTAGTAGCGAGCAGTACTTC. Amino acid sequence: CSAREASSEQYF.